The clone carrying this T cell receptor (beta chain) was observed at least ten times. Its target is not known. These data belong to a study of T-cell reconstitution after alpha-beta-depleted transplantation in children. Study conclusions and caveats: Surviving recipient cells, namely T cells and thymic progenitors, were the source of high day-60 TCRbeta diversity in some patients. Alpha-beta T cells about two months after transplant reportedly derived from several hundred expanded graft clones. The authors attributed T-cell counts and diversity one year after transplant mostly to newly produced T cells.

Using unique molecular identifiers, the investigators prepared the TCRbeta library. TCRdb used MiXCR to reprocess the PCR reads, holding one entry per CDR3 protein. The data contain fewer than 350,000 distinct CDR3 sequences, around 7.3% of them singletons. The length of the CDR3 is 12 residues. With 11 bases clipped from V and 7 bases from J, the junction kept 6 bases outside the gene matches. Germline loops: CDR1 PRHDT, CDR2 FYEKMQ (reference sequence). This clonotype was sampled from a female patient aged 2-9 years who had a stem cell transplant for Fanconi anemia, so the T cells may come from the graft donor. The sample consisted of peripheral blood, taken 360 days after TCRalphabeta/CD19-depleted stem cell transplant. The chain carries TRBV13 and TRBJ2-2; 8 bases match TRBD2. As DNA, the CDR3 is TGTGCCGCGGGGGGCGCCAGCGGGGAGCTGTTTTTT. Its translation: CAAGGASGELFF. The entire variable domain, with the rest obtained from reference TRBV13 and TRBJ2-2, is as follows: AAGVIQSPRHLIKEKRETATLKCYPIPRHDTVYWYQQGPGQDPQFLISFYEKMQSDKGSIPDRFSAQQFSDYHSELNMSSLELGDSALYFCAAGGASGELFFGEGSRLTVL.